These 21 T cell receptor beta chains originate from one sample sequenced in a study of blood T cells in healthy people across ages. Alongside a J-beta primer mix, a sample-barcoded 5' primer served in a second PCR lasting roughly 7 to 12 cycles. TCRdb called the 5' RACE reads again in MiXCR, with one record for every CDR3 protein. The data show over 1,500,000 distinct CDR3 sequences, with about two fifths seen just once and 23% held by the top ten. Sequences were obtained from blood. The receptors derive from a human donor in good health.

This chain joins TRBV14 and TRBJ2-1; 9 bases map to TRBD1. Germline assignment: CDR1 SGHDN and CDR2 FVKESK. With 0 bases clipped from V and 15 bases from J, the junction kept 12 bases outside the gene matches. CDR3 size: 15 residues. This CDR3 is CASSQDRDREFFRFF. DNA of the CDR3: TGTGCCAGCAGCCAAGACCGGGACAGGGAATTTTTTCGGTTCTTC. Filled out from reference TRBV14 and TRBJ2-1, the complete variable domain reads EAGVTQFPSHSVIEKGQTVTLRCDPISGHDNLYWYRRVMGKEIKFLLHFVKESKQDESGMPNNRFLAERTGGTYSTLKVQPAELEDSGVYFCASSQDRDREFFRFFGPGTRLTVL.

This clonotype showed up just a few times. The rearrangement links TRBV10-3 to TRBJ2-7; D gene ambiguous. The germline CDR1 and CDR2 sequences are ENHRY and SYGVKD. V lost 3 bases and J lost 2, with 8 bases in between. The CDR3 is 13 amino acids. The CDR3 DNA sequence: TGTGCCATCAGTGAAGGTTACACCTACGAGCAGTACTTC. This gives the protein CAISEGYTYEQYF.

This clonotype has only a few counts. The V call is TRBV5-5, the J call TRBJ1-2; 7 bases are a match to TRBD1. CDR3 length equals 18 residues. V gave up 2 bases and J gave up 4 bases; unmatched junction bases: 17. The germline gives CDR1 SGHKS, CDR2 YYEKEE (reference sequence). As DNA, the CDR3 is TGTGCCAGCAGCTTCGTCGGGACAGTCACCTTTGATGGCTATGGCTACACCTTC. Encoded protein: CASSFVGTVTFDGYGYTF.

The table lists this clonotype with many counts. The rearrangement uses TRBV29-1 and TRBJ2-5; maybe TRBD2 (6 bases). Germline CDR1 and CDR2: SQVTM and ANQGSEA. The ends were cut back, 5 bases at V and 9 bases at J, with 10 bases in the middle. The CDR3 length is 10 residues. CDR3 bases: TGCAGCGTTCCGGGGGACCCCCAGTACTTC. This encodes CSVPGDPQYF.

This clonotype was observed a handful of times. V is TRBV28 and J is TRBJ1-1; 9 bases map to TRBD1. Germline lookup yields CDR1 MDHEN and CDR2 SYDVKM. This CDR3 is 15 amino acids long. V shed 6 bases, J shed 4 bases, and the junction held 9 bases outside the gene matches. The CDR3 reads CASRVIGTGSTEAFF. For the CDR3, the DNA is TGTGCCAGCAGGGTAATCGGGACAGGGAGCACTGAAGCTTTCTTT. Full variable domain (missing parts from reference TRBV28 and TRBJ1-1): DVKVTQSSRYLVKRTGEKVFLECVQDMDHENMFWYRQDPGLGLRLIYFSYDVKMKEKGDIPEGYSVSREKKERFSLILESASTNQTSMYLCASRVIGTGSTEAFFGQGTRLTVV.

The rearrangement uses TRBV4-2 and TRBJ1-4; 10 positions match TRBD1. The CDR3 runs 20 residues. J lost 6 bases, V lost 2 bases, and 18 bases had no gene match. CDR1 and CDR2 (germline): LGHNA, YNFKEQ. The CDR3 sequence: CASSQRYLGQGSFEDEKLFF. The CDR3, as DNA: TGTGCCAGCAGCCAACGCTACCTGGGACAGGGGAGCTTTGAGGATGAAAAACTGTTTTTT.

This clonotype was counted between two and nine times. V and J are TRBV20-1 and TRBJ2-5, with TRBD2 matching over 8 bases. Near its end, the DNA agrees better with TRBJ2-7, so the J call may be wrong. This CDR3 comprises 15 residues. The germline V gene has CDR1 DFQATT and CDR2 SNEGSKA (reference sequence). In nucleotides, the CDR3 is TGCAGTGCCACCTCACGGGGGGGCCTAGCCGGCGAGCAGTACTTC. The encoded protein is CSATSRGGLAGEQYF.

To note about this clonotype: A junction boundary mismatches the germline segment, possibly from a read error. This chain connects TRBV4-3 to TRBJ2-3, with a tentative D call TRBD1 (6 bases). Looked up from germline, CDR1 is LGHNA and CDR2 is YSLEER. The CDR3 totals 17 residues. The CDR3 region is CASSQVHDRTYTDTRYF. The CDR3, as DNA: TGCGCCAGCAGCCAAGTACACGACAGGACTTACACAGATACGCGGTATTTT.

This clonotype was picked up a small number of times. CDR3 coding DNA: TGTGCCACCCAGGGGGCCGAACAGCCCCAGCATTTT. It is translated as CATQGAEQPQHF. This sequence joins TRBV6-2 or TRBV6-3 and TRBJ1-5; 8 nucleotides line up with TRBD1. Germline CDR1 reads MNHEY; CDR2 reads SVGEGT. This CDR3 spans 12 amino acids. V lost 10 bases to trimming and J lost 7 bases; unmatched junction nucleotides: 6.

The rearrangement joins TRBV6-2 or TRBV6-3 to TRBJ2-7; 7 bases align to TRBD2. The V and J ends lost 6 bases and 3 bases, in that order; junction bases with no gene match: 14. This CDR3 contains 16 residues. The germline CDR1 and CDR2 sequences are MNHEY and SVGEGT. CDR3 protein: CASSPSGGTIIYEQYF. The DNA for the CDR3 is TGTGCCAGCAGCCCTTCGGGGGGTACGATTATCTACGAGCAGTACTTC.

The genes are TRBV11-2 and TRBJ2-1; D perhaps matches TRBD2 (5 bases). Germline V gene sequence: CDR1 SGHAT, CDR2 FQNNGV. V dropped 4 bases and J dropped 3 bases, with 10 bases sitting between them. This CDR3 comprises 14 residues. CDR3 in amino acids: CASSSKGGYNEQFF. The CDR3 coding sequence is TGTGCCAGCAGCTCCAAAGGAGGCTACAATGAGCAGTTCTTC.

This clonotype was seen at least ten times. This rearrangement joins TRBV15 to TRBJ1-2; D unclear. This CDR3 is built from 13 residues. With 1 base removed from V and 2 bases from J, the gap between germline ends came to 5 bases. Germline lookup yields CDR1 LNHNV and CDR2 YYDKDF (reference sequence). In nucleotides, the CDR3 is TGTGCCACCAGCAGAGGTAGAAACTATGGCTACACCTTC. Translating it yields CATSRGRNYGYTF.

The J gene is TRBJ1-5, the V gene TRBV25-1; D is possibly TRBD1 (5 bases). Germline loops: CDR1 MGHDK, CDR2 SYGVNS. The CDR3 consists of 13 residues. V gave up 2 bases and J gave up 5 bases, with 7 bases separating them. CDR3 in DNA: TGTGCCAGCAGTGAAACAGGTGATCAGCCCCAGCATTTT. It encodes CASSETGDQPQHF.

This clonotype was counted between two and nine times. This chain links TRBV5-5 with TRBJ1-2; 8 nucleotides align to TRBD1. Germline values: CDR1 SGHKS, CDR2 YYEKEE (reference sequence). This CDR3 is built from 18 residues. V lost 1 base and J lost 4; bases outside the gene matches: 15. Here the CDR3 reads CASSLNGSPGGVSYGYTF. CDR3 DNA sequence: TGTGCCAGCAGCTTGAATGGCAGTCCAGGGGGCGTCTCCTATGGCTACACCTTC. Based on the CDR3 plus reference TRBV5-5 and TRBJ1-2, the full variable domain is DAGVTQSPTHLIKTRGQQVTLRCSPISGHKSVSWYQQVLGQGPQFIFQYYEKEERGRGNFPDRFSARQFPNYSSELNVNALLLGDSALYLCASSLNGSPGGVSYGYTFGSGTRLTVV.

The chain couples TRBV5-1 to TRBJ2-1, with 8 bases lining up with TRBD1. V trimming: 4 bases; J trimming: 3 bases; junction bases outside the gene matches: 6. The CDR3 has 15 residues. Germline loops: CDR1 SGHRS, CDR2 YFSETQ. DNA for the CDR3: TGCGCCAGCAGCCAAACAGGGGGGTACTACAATGAGCAGTTCTTC. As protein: CASSQTGGYYNEQFF.

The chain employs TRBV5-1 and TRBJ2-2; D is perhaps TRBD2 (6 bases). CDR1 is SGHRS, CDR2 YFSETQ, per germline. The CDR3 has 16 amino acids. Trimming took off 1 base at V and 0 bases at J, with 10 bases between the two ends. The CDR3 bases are TGCGCCAGCAGCTTGATGGAGGGGACGAACACCGGGGAGCTGTTTTTT. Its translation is CASSLMEGTNTGELFF.

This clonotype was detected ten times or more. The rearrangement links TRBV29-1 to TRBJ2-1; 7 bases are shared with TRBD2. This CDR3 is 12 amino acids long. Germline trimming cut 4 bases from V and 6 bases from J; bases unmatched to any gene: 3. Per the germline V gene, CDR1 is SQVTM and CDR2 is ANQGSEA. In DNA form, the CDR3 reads TGCAGCGTTGCACCGGGAGGCAATGAGCAGTTCTTC. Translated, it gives CSVAPGGNEQFF.

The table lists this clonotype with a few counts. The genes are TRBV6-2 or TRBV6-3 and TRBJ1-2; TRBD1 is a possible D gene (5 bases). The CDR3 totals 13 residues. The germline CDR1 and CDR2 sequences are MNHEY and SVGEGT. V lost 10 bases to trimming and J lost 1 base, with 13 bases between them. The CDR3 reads CAIRDGINYGYTF. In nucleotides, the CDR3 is TGTGCCATTCGGGACGGAATTAACTATGGCTACACCTTC.

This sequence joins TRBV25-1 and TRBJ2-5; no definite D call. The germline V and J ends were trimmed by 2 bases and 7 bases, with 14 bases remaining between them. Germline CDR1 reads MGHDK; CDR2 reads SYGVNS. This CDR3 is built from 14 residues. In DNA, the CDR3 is TGTGCCAGCAGTGAACGGGCCCAAACGGGGACCCAGTACTTC. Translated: CASSERAQTGTQYF.

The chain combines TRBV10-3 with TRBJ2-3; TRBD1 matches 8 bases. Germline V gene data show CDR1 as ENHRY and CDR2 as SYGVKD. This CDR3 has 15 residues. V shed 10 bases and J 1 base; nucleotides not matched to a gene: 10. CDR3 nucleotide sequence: TGTGCCACCACCCGGACAGGGTCTGGCACAGATACGCAGTATTTT. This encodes CATTRTGSGTDTQYF.

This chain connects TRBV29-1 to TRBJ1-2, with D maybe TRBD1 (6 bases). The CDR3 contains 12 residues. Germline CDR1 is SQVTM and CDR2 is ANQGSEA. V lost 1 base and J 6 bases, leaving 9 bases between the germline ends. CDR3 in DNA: TGCAGCGTTGAAGCGGGGGGCGATGGCTACACCTTC. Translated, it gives CSVEAGGDGYTF.